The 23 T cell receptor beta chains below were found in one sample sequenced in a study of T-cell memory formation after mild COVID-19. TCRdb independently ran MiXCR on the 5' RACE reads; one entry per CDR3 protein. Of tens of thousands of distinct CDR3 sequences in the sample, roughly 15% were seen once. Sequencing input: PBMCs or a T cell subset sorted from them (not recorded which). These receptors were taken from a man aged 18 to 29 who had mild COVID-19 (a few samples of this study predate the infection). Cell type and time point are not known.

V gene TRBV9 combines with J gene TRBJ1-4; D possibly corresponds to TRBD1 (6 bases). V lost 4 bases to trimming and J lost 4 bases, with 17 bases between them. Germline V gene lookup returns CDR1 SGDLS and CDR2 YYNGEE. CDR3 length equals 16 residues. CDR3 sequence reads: CASSKTGTQNNEKLFF. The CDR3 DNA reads TGTGCCAGCAGCAAAACCGGGACACAAAATAATGAAAAACTGTTTTTT.

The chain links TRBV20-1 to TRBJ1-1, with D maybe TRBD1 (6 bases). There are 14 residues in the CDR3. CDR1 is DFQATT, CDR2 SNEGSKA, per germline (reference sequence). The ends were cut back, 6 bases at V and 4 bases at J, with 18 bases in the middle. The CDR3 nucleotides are TGCAGTGCCCCCCATGGGGGGCTACGCACTGAAGCTTTCTTT. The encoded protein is CSAPHGGLRTEAFF.

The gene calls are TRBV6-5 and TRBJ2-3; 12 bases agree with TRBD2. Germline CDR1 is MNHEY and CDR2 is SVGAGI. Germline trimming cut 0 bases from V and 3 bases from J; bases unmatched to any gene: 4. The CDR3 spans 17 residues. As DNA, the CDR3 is TGTGCCAGCAGTTACTCTCTAGCGGGGGGGATTACAGATACGCAGTATTTT. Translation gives CASSYSLAGGITDTQYF.

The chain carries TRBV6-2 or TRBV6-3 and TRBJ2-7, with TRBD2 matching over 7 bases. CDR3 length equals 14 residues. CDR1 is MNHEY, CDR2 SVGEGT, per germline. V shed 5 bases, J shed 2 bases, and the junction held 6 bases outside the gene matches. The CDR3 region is CASSIHGGTYEQYV. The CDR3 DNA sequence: TGTGCCAGCAGTATACACGGGGGGACCTACGAGCAGTACGTC.

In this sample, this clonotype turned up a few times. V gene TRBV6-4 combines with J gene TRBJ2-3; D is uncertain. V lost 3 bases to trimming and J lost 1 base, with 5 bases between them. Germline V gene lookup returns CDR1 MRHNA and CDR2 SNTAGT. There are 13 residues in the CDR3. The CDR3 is CASSEKGTDTQYF. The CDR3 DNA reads TGTGCCAGCAGTGAAAAGGGCACAGATACGCAGTATTTT.

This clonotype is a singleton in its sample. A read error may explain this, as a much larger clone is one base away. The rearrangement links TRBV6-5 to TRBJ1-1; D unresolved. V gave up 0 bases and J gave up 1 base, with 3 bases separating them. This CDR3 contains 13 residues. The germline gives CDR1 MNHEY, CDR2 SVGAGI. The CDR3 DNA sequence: TGTGCCAGCAGTTACTCGGAGAACACTGAAGCTTTCTTT. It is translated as CASSYSENTEAFF.

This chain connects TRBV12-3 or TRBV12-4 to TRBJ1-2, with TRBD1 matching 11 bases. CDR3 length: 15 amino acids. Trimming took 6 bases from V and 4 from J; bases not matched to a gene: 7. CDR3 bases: TGTGCCAGCAGGCGAGGACAGGGGGCCGGCTATGGCTACACCTTC. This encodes CASRRGQGAGYGYTF.

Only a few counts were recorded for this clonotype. The CDR3 DNA sequence: TGTGCTAGTGGTCTCTTGAACACTGAAGCTTTCTTT. This translates into CASGLLNTEAFF. This rearrangement joins TRBV12-5 to TRBJ1-1; D is uncertain. Germline loops: CDR1 LGHNT, CDR2 FRNRAP. CDR3 length: 12 residues. V was clipped by 5 bases and J by 0 bases, with 4 bases between them.

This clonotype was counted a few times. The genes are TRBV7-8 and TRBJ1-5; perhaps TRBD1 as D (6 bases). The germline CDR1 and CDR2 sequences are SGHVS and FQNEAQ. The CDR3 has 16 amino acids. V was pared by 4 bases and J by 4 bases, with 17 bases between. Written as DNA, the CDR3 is TGTGCCAGCAGCTCAAGGGTCGGGGGGGCTAATCAGCCCCAGCATTTT. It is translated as CASSSRVGGANQPQHF.

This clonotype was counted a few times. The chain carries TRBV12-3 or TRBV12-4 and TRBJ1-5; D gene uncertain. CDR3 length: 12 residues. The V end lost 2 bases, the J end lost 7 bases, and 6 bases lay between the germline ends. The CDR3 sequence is CASSLPNQPQHF. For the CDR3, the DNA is TGTGCCAGCAGTTTACCCAACCAGCCCCAGCATTTT.

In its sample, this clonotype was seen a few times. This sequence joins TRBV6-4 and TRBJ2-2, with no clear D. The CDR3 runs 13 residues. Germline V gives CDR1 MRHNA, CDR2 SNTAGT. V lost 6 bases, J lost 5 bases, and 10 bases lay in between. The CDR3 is CASRALGTGELFF. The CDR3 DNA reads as TGTGCCAGCAGGGCGCTAGGTACCGGGGAGCTGTTTTTT.

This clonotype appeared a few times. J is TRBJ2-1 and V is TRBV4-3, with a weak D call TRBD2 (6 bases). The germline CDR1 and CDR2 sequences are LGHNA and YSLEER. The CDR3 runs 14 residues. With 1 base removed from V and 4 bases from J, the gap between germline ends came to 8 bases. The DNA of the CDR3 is TGCGCCAGCAGCCAAGTTGCGGGGTACAATGAGCAGTTCTTC. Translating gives CASSQVAGYNEQFF.

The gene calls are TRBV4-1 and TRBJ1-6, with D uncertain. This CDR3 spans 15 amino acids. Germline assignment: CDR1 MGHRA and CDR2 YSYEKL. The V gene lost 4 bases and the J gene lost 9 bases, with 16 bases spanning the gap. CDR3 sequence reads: CASSPGWGLGSPLHF. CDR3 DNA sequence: TGCGCCAGCAGCCCCGGTTGGGGATTAGGTTCACCCCTCCACTTT.

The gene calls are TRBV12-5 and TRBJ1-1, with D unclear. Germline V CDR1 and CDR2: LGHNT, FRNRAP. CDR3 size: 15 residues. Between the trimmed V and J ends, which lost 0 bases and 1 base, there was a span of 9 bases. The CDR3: CASGLVGSGNTEAFF. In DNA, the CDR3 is TGTGCTAGTGGTTTGGTAGGGTCGGGGAACACTGAAGCTTTCTTT.

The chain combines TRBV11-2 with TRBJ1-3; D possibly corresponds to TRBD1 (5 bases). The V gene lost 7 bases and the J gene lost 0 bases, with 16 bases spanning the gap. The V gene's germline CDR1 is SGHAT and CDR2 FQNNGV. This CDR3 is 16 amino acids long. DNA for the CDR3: TGTGCCAGCACCTCCTCCGGGACCCTCTCTGGAAACACCATATATTTT. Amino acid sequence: CASTSSGTLSGNTIYF.

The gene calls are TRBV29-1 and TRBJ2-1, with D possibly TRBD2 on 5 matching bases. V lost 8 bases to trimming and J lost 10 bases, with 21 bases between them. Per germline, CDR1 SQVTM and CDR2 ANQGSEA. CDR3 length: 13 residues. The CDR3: CSTKLAERMEQFF. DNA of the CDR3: TGCAGCACGAAGCTAGCTGAGAGGATGGAGCAGTTCTTC.

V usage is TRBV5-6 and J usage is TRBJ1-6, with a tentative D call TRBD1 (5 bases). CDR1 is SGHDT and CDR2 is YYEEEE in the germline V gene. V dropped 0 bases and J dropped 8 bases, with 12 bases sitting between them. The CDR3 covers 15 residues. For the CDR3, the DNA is TGTGCCAGCAGCTTGGAGCGACAGAGCTATTCACCCCTCCACTTT. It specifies CASSLERQSYSPLHF. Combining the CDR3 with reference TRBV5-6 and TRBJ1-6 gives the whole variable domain DAGVTQSPTHLIKTRGQQVTLRCSPKSGHDTVSWYQQALGQGPQFIFQYYEEEERQRGNFPDRFSGHQFPNYSSELNVNALLLGDSALYLCASSLERQSYSPLHFGNGTRLTVT.

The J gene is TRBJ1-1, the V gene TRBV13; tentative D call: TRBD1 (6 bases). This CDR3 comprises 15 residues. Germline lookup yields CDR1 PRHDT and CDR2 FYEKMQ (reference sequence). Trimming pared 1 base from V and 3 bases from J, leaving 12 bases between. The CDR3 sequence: CASSLVGQADTEAFF. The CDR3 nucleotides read TGTGCCAGCAGCTTAGTGGGACAAGCGGACACTGAAGCTTTCTTT.

The CDR3 DNA is TGTGCCAGCAGTTACAGTACGCCTACCGGGACAGATACGCAGTATTTT. It yields the protein CASSYSTPTGTDTQYF. The V gene is TRBV6-6, the J gene TRBJ2-3, with D uncertain. Germline loops: CDR1 MNHNY, CDR2 SVGAGI (reference sequence). Trimming shortened V by 2 bases and J by 3 bases, and 15 bases separated the two germline ends. This CDR3 is 16 amino acids long.

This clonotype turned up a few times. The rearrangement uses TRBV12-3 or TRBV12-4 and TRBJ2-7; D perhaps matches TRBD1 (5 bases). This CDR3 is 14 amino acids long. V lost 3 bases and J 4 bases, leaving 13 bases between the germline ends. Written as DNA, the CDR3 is TGTGCCAGCAGTTTTGTCGGAGACAGTTACGAGCAGTACTTC. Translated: CASSFVGDSYEQYF.

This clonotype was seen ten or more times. The DNA for the CDR3 is TGTGCCAGCAGTTACGGGGGTGAGCAGTTCTTC. Its translation: CASSYGGEQFF. V and J are TRBV6-2 or TRBV6-3 and TRBJ2-1; D may correspond to TRBD1 or TRBD2 (5 bases each). Germline V gene lookup returns CDR1 MNHEY and CDR2 SVGEGT. V shed 2 bases and J shed 9 bases, with 5 bases lying between them. The CDR3 has 11 residues.

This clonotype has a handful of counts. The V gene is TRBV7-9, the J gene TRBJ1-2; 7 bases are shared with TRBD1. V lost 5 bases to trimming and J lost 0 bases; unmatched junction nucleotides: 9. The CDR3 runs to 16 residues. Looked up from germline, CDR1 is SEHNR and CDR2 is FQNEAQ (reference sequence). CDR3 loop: CASSGTVIGANYGYTF. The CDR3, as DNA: TGTGCCAGCAGCGGGACAGTTATTGGAGCTAACTATGGCTACACCTTC.

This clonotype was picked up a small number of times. Written as DNA, the CDR3 is TGTGCCACCAGTGCGGCGGGGAACACTGAAGCTTTCTTT. The encoded protein is CATSAAGNTEAFF. The chain is built from TRBV24-1 and TRBJ1-1; D is unclear. Germline V gives CDR1 KGHDR, CDR2 SFDVKD. Trimming shortened V by 5 bases and J by 1 base, and 7 bases separated the two germline ends. This CDR3 has 13 amino acids.